The 9 T cell receptor beta chains listed next were all sequenced from one sample in a study of PD-1 blockade in classical Hodgkin lymphoma. No patient escaped relapse after autologous stem cell transplantation, and brentuximab vedotin exposure varied. TCRdb's copy holds only in-frame clones and misses some; the assay was immunoSEQ multiplex PCR. This sample yields fewer than 20,000 clones, of which about 80% are seen a single time; roughly 4.8% belongs to the top ten. Sequencing was performed on peripheral blood mononuclear cells (PBMCs), taken at baseline. These TCRs come from a human donor with classical Hodgkin lymphoma.

J is TRBJ2-3 and V is TRBV7-2; 12 bases map to TRBD1. Trimming removed 4 bases from V and 3 bases from J; junction bases left unmatched: 5. The CDR3 contains 16 residues. Germline lookup yields CDR1 SGHTA and CDR2 FQGNSA. CDR3 in amino acids: CASSSGTGGRTDTQYF. In nucleotides, the CDR3 is TGTGCCAGCAGCTCCGGGACAGGGGGCAGAACAGATACGCAGTATTTT.

This chain links TRBV7-9 with TRBJ2-7; 10 bases map to TRBD1. The CDR3 loop spans 15 amino acids. CDR1 is SEHNR, CDR2 FQNEAQ, per germline (reference sequence). The V segment lost 4 bases and the J segment 5 bases; nucleotides outside the gene matches: 8. CDR3 nucleotides: TGTGCCAGCAGCTCAAGCGACAGGGGGCTAAACGAGCAGTACTTC. Its translation: CASSSSDRGLNEQYF.

The chain has TRBV7-2 and TRBJ2-7; 8 nucleotides line up with TRBD2. This CDR3 has 17 residues. Germline loops: CDR1 SGHTA, CDR2 FQGNSA. The ends lost 5 bases at V and 4 bases at J; junction bases unmatched: 16. CDR3 amino acids: CASSPAGKAGGKYEQYF. CDR3 DNA sequence: TGTGCCAGCAGCCCCGCGGGTAAGGCGGGGGGAAAGTACGAGCAGTACTTC.

J is TRBJ1-2 and V is TRBV30; TRBD1 might be the D (6 bases). The CDR3 spans 13 residues. V lost 3 bases and J lost 7, with 15 bases in between. Germline loops: CDR1 GTSNPN, CDR2 SVGIG (reference sequence). DNA for the CDR3: TGTGCCTGGAGCGTGAACAGGGAGCGTGGCTACACCTTC. Its protein is CAWSVNRERGYTF. The whole variable domain, filled in from reference TRBV30 and TRBJ1-2, reads SQTIHQWPATLVQPVGSPLSLECTVEGTSNPNLYWYRQAAGRGLQLLFYSVGIGQISSEVPQNLSASRPQDRQFILSSKKLLLSDSGFYLCAWSVNRERGYTFGSGTRLTVV.

The chain combines TRBV27 with TRBJ2-3; 12 bases are shared with TRBD2. The CDR3 contains 16 residues. V dropped 6 bases and J dropped 4; count of bases not matched to a gene: 8. Germline CDR1 is MNHEY and CDR2 is SMNVEV (reference sequence). The DNA for the CDR3 is TGTGCCAGCAGCCGACTAGCGGGGGATCGGGCAGATACGCAGTATTTT. Amino acids: CASSRLAGDRADTQYF.

CDR3 bases: TGTGCCAGCAGCGTTACAGGGATTGCCTCCCAGCCCCAGCATTTT. Encoded protein: CASSVTGIASQPQHF. The chain has TRBV2 and TRBJ1-5, with a weak D call TRBD1 (6 bases). Trimming shortened V by 6 bases and J by 7 bases, and 19 bases separated the two germline ends. The CDR3 is made up of 15 amino acids. Germline assignment: CDR1 SNHLY and CDR2 FYNNEI.

This chain links TRBV9 with TRBJ2-5; TRBD1 matches 7 bases. Per the germline V gene, CDR1 is SGDLS and CDR2 is YYNGEE. This CDR3 spans 13 amino acids. Trimming took 3 bases from V and 3 from J; bases not matched to a gene: 2. The CDR3 loop is CASSAGTEETQYF. CDR3 DNA sequence: TGTGCCAGCAGCGCCGGGACAGAAGAGACCCAGTACTTC.

About this clone itself: The junction departs from germline at one end; a sequencing error may be responsible. The chain links TRBV19 to TRBJ1-5; D unclear. This CDR3 comprises 14 residues. The V gene's germline CDR1 is LNHDA and CDR2 SQIVND (reference sequence). DNA of the CDR3: TGTGCCAATAGTTATCAGTCGAGCAATCAGCCCCAGCATTTT. Amino acids: CANSYQSSNQPQHF.

The chain recombines TRBV5-6 with TRBJ2-7; D might be TRBD2 (5 bases). This CDR3 is built from 15 residues. The ends were cut back, 3 bases at V and 1 base at J, with 14 bases in the middle. Germline CDR1 SGHDT, CDR2 YYEEEE. The DNA of the CDR3 is TGTGCCAGCAGCTACGGGGAGAGCGGATCCTACGAGCAGTACTTC. Translated: CASSYGESGSYEQYF.